Listed below are T cell receptor beta chains from one sample, sequenced in a study of graft-versus-host responses after intestinal transplantation. Assay used: immunoSEQ multiplex PCR; TCRdb lists only in-frame clones, some missing. Seen here are 12,000 to 15,000 clones, 30% to 40% observed once, and the top ten hold around 16%. Material: alloreactive CD8+ T cells from a mixed lymphocyte reaction culture, obtained before intestinal transplant. The source of these receptors is a human patient who received an intestinal transplant. Each CDR3 is given with its conserved first and last residue. Fields, in order: D gene, J gene, clone size, V gene, CDR3 length, CDR3 DNA, CDR3 protein. A D gene is named only where the DNA matches it firmly. Clone sizes are given selectively: once, few, many, or a class where the clone is expanded.

TRBD2	TRBJ2-3	.	TRBV7-3	13	TGTGCCAGCTCTAGCGGAATCACAGATACGCAGTATTTT	CASSSGITDTQYF
TRBD1	TRBJ2-1	.	TRBV10-3	15	TGTGCCATCAGTTTATCGGGACAGGGATGGAATGAGCAGTTCTTC	CAISLSGQGWNEQFF
.	TRBJ1-2	medium-sized	TRBV6-6	14	TGTGCCAGCAGTTACTCGAGCGGGCTCTATGGCTACACCTTC	CASSYSSGLYGYTF
TRBD2	TRBJ2-7	few	TRBV9	15	TGTGCCAGCAGCGGGGAGGGCAGGGAAATATACGAGCAGTACTTC	CASSGEGREIYEQYF
TRBD2	TRBJ2-7	.	TRBV11-2	16	TGTGCCAGCAGCTTCCCCGGGACTAGCGGAACCTACGAGCAGTACTTC	CASSFPGTSGTYEQYF
TRBD2	TRBJ2-2	.	TRBV7-9	16	TGTGCCAGCAGCTCCTACGGACTAGCGGACACCGGGGAGCTGTTTTTT	CASSSYGLADTGELFF
TRBD1	TRBJ2-7	few	TRBV5-5	17	TGTGCCAGCAGCTTGGACCGGGACAGGGGCCACTACTACGAGCAGTACTTC	CASSLDRDRGHYYEQYF
.	TRBJ1-5	.	TRBV19	13	TGTGCCAGTAGTGGCACACGCAATCAGCCCCAGCATTTT	CASSGTRNQPQHF
.	TRBJ1-1	.	TRBV7-9	13	TGTGCCAGCAGCTTTTCACAGGGTCTCGAAGCTTTCTTT	CASSFSQGLEAFF
.	TRBJ2-7	few	TRBV7-2	11	TGTGCCAGCAGCTGGGGGGACGAGCAGTACTTC	CASSWGDEQYF
.	TRBJ2-7	few	TRBV5-6	15	TGTGCCAGCAGCTTGGCAGGGGGGCCCTCCTACGAGCAGTACTTC	CASSLAGGPSYEQYF
TRBD2	TRBJ2-7	.	TRBV4-1	14	TGCGCCAGCAGCCAGGTGGGACTAGAAAGCGAGCAGTACTTC	CASSQVGLESEQYF
TRBD2	TRBJ2-7	.	TRBV6-1	13	TGTGCCAGTGGACTAGCGAGTTCCTACGAGCAGTACTTC	CASGLASSYEQYF
.	TRBJ2-1	few	TRBV2	16	TGTGCCAGCAGTGTGAACCGTCCGGGGGCCTACAATGAGCAGTTCTTC	CASSVNRPGAYNEQFF
.	TRBJ2-7	medium-sized	TRBV30	11	TGTGCCTGGAGTGTAGGGGTCGAGCAGTACTTC	CAWSVGVEQYF
TRBD2	TRBJ2-3	.	TRBV4-1	17	TGCGCCAGCAGCCATCCCGGGACTAGCGCTCGAACAGATACGCAGTATTTT	CASSHPGTSARTDTQYF
.	TRBJ1-4	.	TRBV4-1	13	TGCGCCAGCAGCCAAACCAGGAATGAAAAACTGTTTTTT	CASSQTRNEKLFF
.	TRBJ2-4	few	TRBV11-2	13	TGTGCCAGCAGCTTAGGGGGCAGGTTCAATCAGTACTTC	CASSLGGRFNQYF